This T cell receptor (beta chain) was profiled in a study of cytomegalovirus exposure and HLA in healthy donors. Points on this clone: Antigen unknown.

Data came from immunoSEQ multiplex PCR; TCRdb stores just in-frame clones and leaves some out. The sample includes roughly 300,000 clones, just over 85% of them seen just once. The donors were in the approximately 110-subject validation cohort; that cohort was separate from the roughly 730-subject first cohort. Points from the study as a whole: Altogether, 150 to 200 TCR beta chains were recorded as cytomegalovirus-associated. Specific recognition of CMV antigens was confirmed in vitro for a few chains (all CMV-associated).

Looked up from germline, CDR1 is MNHEY and CDR2 is SVGAGI. V was cut by 8 bases and J by 5 bases, with 15 bases left in between. This CDR3 is built from 14 residues. The rearrangement links TRBV6-5 to TRBJ2-2, with a tentative D call TRBD1 (5 bases). This TCR was recovered from a young woman in good health and CMV-seronegative. Sequenced: PBMCs. The CDR3 DNA is TGTGCCAGCGGACGGACAATCGGGACCGGGGAGCTGTTTTTT. Translated: CASGRTIGTGELFF.